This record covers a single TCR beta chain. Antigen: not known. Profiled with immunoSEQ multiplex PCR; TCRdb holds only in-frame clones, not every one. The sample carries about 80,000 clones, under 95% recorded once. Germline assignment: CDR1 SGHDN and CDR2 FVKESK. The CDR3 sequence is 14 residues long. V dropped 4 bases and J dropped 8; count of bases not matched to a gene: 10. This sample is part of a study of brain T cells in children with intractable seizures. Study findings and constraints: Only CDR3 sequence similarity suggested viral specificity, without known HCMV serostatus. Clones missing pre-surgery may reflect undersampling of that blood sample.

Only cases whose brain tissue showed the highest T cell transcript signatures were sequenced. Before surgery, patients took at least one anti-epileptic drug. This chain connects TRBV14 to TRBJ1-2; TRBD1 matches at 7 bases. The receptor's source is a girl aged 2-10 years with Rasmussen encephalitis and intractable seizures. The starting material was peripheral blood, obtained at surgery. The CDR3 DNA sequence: TGTGCCAGCAGCCCCTACAAGACAGGGTACGGCTACACCTTC. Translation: CASSPYKTGYGYTF.